These 17 T cell receptor beta chains came from one sample sequenced in a study of blood T cell repertoires in COVID-19. Produced via immunoSEQ multiplex PCR; TCRdb's table is partial and in-frame only. The repertoire holds approximately 70,000 clones, 75% to 95% seen once, with around 5% in the top ten. The sample taken for sequencing was peripheral blood. The receptor set was obtained from a woman younger than 30 with acute or convalescent COVID-19.

The rearrangement links TRBV6-2 or TRBV6-3 to TRBJ2-7; D gene uncertain. Germline lookup yields CDR1 MNHEY and CDR2 SVGEGT. CDR3 length: 12 residues. V lost 2 bases and J lost 2, with 4 bases in between. CDR3: CASSYRAYEQYF. CDR3 bases: TGTGCCAGCAGTTACCGCGCCTACGAGCAGTACTTC.

This clone was detected once. The rearrangement uses TRBV30 and TRBJ2-7; TRBD1 aligns across 7 bases. Germline lookup yields CDR1 GTSNPN and CDR2 SVGIG (reference sequence). The trim removed 4 bases at V and 5 bases at J, leaving 11 bases unmatched. CDR3 size: 14 residues. The DNA of the CDR3 is TGTGCCTGGAAGGGGCAGGGGGTCGTGGACGAGCAGTACTTC. Encoded protein: CAWKGQGVVDEQYF.

This clone has more than one count but fewer than ten. This chain uses TRBV7-2 with TRBJ1-2; 9 positions agree with TRBD1. CDR1 and CDR2 from the germline V gene are SGHTA and FQGNSA. The trim removed 1 base at V and 5 bases at J, leaving 2 bases unmatched. The CDR3 spans 14 residues. As DNA, the CDR3 is TGTGCCAGCAGCTTAGTCGACAGGGGGTATGGCTACACCTTC. Its protein product is CASSLVDRGYGYTF.

This clone has a single count. This CDR3 is CASSPGASFSPLHF. The CDR3 DNA follows: TGTGCCAGCAGCCCTGGTGCGTCATTTTCACCCCTCCACTTT. The chain combines TRBV5-8 with TRBJ1-6; D not resolved. CDR1 is SGHTS, CDR2 YDEGEE, per germline. CDR3 size: 14 residues. V lost 4 bases and J 9 bases, leaving 14 bases between the germline ends.

The chain joins TRBV2 to TRBJ1-5, with D perhaps matching TRBD1 (6 bases). Germline values: CDR1 SNHLY, CDR2 FYNNEI. The length of the CDR3 is 14 residues. V lost 4 bases, J lost 4 bases, and 11 bases lay in between. The CDR3 sequence: CASSAGAGNQPQHF. The CDR3 DNA reads TGTGCCAGCAGTGCAGGGGCCGGAAATCAGCCCCAGCATTTT.

V and J are TRBV5-1 and TRBJ2-3, with 8 bases fitting TRBD1. Germline values: CDR1 SGHRS, CDR2 YFSETQ. The J segment lost 6 bases and the V segment lost 0 bases, leaving 9 bases of the junction unmatched. The CDR3 spans 16 residues. The CDR3 DNA sequence: TGCGCCAGCAGCTTGGGGGGACAGGCTCGCCTGGATACGCAGTATTTT. Protein: CASSLGGQARLDTQYF. The full variable domain, with the rest looked up from reference TRBV5-1 and TRBJ2-3, is KAGVTQTPRYLIKTRGQQVTLSCSPISGHRSVSWYQQTPGQGLQFLFEYFSETQRNKGNFPGRFSGRQFSNSRSEMNVSTLELGDSALYLCASSLGGQARLDTQYFGPGTRLTVL.

The CDR3 bases are TGTGCCAGCAGCCCAACTAGCGGGGGACGCACAGATACGCAGTATTTT. It codes for CASSPTSGGRTDTQYF. V is TRBV7-9 and J is TRBJ2-3; TRBD2 agrees at 11 bases. The CDR3 has 16 amino acids. V was pared by 5 bases and J by 1 base, with 5 bases of the junction left unmatched. The germline V gene has CDR1 SEHNR and CDR2 FQNEAQ (reference sequence).

The rearrangement links TRBV7-8 to TRBJ2-7; 8 bases fit TRBD2. V gave up 2 bases and J gave up 3 bases; unmatched junction bases: 6. Germline-derived CDR1 and CDR2 are SGHVS and FQNEAQ. CDR3 length: 15 residues. DNA of the CDR3: TGTGCCAGCAGCTTACTTGGGCGGGGGGACTACGAGCAGTACTTC. This codes for CASSLLGRGDYEQYF.

This clone was found once. The chain has TRBV6-5 and TRBJ2-1, with 10 bases matching TRBD2. The trim removed 4 bases at V and 10 bases at J, leaving 4 bases unmatched. Germline-derived CDR1 and CDR2 are MNHEY and SVGAGI. CDR3 length: 13 amino acids. The CDR3 reads CASSLAGGSEQFF. CDR3 DNA sequence: TGTGCCAGCAGTTTAGCGGGAGGCAGCGAGCAGTTCTTC.

V and J are TRBV5-1 and TRBJ2-3; D possibly corresponds to TRBD1 (5 bases). Trimming left V 4 bases short and J 0 bases short, with 21 bases between. Per the germline V gene, CDR1 is SGHRS and CDR2 is YFSETQ. This CDR3 region has 18 residues. The CDR3, as DNA: TGCGCCAGCAGCCAATACTCCCTTACTCAGGGAAGCACAGATACGCAGTATTTT. Encoded protein: CASSQYSLTQGSTDTQYF. Looking up the rest from reference TRBV5-1 and TRBJ2-3 gives the full variable domain: KAGVTQTPRYLIKTRGQQVTLSCSPISGHRSVSWYQQTPGQGLQFLFEYFSETQRNKGNFPGRFSGRQFSNSRSEMNVSTLELGDSALYLCASSQYSLTQGSTDTQYFGPGTRLTVL.

This chain connects TRBV5-4 to TRBJ1-2, with TRBD1 as a possible D gene (5 bases). V was cut by 0 bases and J by 6 bases, with 12 bases left in between. CDR1 is SGHNT and CDR2 is YYREEE in the germline V gene (reference sequence). The CDR3 is 14 residues long. CDR3 sequence reads: CASSLAAGQNGYTF. CDR3 DNA sequence: TGTGCCAGCAGCTTGGCAGCAGGGCAAAATGGCTACACCTTC.

The rearrangement joins TRBV7-9 to TRBJ1-2, with 7 bases identical to TRBD1. The CDR3 contains 14 residues. Germline V CDR1 and CDR2: SEHNR, FQNEAQ (reference sequence). J was trimmed by 8 bases and V by 3 bases; bases with no gene match: 9. CDR3 nucleotide sequence: TGTGCCAGCAGCTTGACAGGGAGACCTGGGGGCTACACCTTC. It yields the protein CASSLTGRPGGYTF.

Here the CDR3 reads CASSQGPWGDGYTF. Written as DNA, the CDR3 is TGCGCCAGCAGCCAAGGGCCCTGGGGAGATGGCTACACCTTC. The rearrangement joins TRBV4-3 to TRBJ1-2, with D uncertain. The germline V and J ends were trimmed by 1 base and 6 bases, with 12 bases remaining between them. Germline CDR1 LGHNA, CDR2 YSLEER. The CDR3 extends over 14 amino acids.

J is TRBJ1-6 and V is TRBV4-1, with D tentatively TRBD1 (6 bases). The CDR3 is 15 amino acids. CDR1 MGHRA and CDR2 YSYEKL come from the germline V gene. Trimming pared 1 base from V and 3 bases from J, leaving 7 bases between. CDR3 coding DNA: TGCGCCAGCAGCCAAGCGGGACACTATAATTCACCCCTCCACTTT. Its protein product is CASSQAGHYNSPLHF.

V usage is TRBV4-3 and J usage is TRBJ1-3; D call uncertain. V was clipped by 0 bases and J by 8 bases, with 20 bases between them. CDR1 LGHNA and CDR2 YSLEER come from the germline V gene. The CDR3 has 17 amino acids. The CDR3: CASSQDSTLISEDTIYF. The CDR3, as DNA: TGCGCCAGCAGCCAAGACTCGACTTTAATTTCGGAGGACACCATATATTTT.

V usage is TRBV18 and J usage is TRBJ2-1; D may be TRBD2 (5 bases). This CDR3 comprises 13 residues. The V gene lost 4 bases and the J gene lost 6 bases, with 10 bases spanning the gap. Germline loops: CDR1 KGHSH, CDR2 LQKENI. CDR3 amino acids: CASSLGLTNEQFF. The CDR3 nucleotides read TGTGCCAGCTCACTAGGACTCACCAATGAGCAGTTCTTC. Supplemented by reference TRBV18 and TRBJ2-1, the full variable domain reads NAGVMQNPRHLVRRRGQEARLRCSPMKGHSHVYWYRQLPEEGLKFMVYLQKENIIDESGMPKERFSAEFPKEGPSILRIQQVVRGDSAAYFCASSLGLTNEQFFGPGTRLTVL.

As regards this clone: This same CDR3 is encoded by further DNA sequences in the sample. CDR3 nucleotide sequence: TGTGCCAGCAGCATGGACACCTCTTATGGCTACACCTTC. Residues: CASSMDTSYGYTF. The V and J genes are TRBV7-9 and TRBJ1-2; D possibly corresponds to TRBD1 (5 bases). This CDR3 has 13 residues. CDR1 and CDR2 from the germline V gene are SEHNR and FQNEAQ (reference sequence). Trimming removed 5 bases at V and 5 bases at J, with 12 bases between.